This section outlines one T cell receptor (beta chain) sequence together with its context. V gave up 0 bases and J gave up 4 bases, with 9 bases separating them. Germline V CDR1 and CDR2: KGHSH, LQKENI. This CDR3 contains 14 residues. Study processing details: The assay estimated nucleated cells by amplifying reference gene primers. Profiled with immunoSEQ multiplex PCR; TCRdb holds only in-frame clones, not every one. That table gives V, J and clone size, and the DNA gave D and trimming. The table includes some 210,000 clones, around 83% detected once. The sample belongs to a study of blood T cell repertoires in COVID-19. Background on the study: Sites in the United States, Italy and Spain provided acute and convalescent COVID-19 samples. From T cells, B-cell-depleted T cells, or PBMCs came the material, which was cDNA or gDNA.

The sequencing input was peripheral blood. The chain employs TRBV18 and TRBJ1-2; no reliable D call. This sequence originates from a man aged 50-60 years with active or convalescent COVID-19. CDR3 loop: CASSPPSVPYGYTF. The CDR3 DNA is TGTGCCAGCTCACCACCGTCCGTCCCCTATGGCTACACCTTC. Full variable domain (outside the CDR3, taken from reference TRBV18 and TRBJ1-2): NAGVMQNPRHLVRRRGQEARLRCSPMKGHSHVYWYRQLPEEGLKFMVYLQKENIIDESGMPKERFSAEFPKEGPSILRIQQVVRGDSAAYFCASSPPSVPYGYTFGSGTRLTVV.